What follows are 14 T cell receptor beta chains derived from one specimen sequenced in a study of PD-1 blockade in classical Hodgkin lymphoma (dated by TCRdb to about 2020). The time point label, as the study defines it: cycle 1 day 1 (C1D1), immediately before nivolumab initiation. Every trial patient had relapsed following autologous stem cell transplantation, and prior brentuximab vedotin exposure was what differed among cohorts A, B and C. The library was made by the immunoSEQ multiplex PCR assay. The table was pulled from immuneACCESS by TCRdb, which kept in-frame rearrangements only. Such tables lose some clones; where checked, under half of the loss comes from unresolved V genes, and the rest has no known cause. In all, the sample holds about 62,000 clones, and roughly 88% of those were seen once. The biggest ten clones account for roughly an eighth of the sample. The sequenced sample was peripheral blood mononuclear cells (PBMCs), obtained at baseline. These receptors were collected from a human donor with classical Hodgkin lymphoma.

CDR3 residues: CASTWDRGTEAFF. DNA of the CDR3: TGTGCCAGCACTTGGGACAGGGGAACTGAAGCTTTCTTT. V is TRBV19 and J is TRBJ1-1, with 10 positions matching TRBD1. With 9 bases clipped from V and 5 bases from J, the junction kept 6 bases outside the gene matches. The CDR3 sequence is 13 residues long. Looked up from germline, CDR1 is LNHDA and CDR2 is SQIVND (reference sequence).

Worth noting for this clone: The same CDR3 arises from other DNA sequences in this sample as well. The rearrangement joins TRBV5-4 to TRBJ1-1, with D hard to call. Germline V gene data show CDR1 as SGHNT and CDR2 as YYREEE (reference sequence). CDR3 length equals 14 residues. Trimming cost V 0 bases and J 2 bases, with 8 bases left between them. CDR3 in amino acids: CASSLDRLNTEAFF. The CDR3 DNA follows: TGTGCCAGCAGCTTGGACAGACTAAACACTGAAGCTTTCTTT.

The CDR3 protein is CASSVFFSGANVLTF. The CDR3 DNA reads as TGTGCCAGCAGCGTGTTTTTCTCTGGGGCCAACGTCCTGACTTTC. The rearrangement links TRBV9 to TRBJ2-6; D gene ambiguous. The V and J ends lost 2 bases and 0 bases respectively, with 6 bases between them. CDR1 and CDR2 (germline): SGDLS, YYNGEE. This CDR3 has 15 residues.

The J gene is TRBJ1-2, the V gene TRBV11-1; no reliable D call. The CDR3 length is 14 residues. Germline lookup yields CDR1 SGHAT and CDR2 FQDESV (reference sequence). V was pared by 1 base and J by 2 bases, with 8 bases between. Here the CDR3 reads CASSLEASNYGYTF. CDR3 sequence (DNA): TGTGCCAGCAGCTTAGAGGCATCCAACTATGGCTACACCTTC.

This chain links TRBV11-2 with TRBJ1-3; the match to TRBD1 covers 12 bases. The J segment lost 4 bases and the V segment lost 5 bases, leaving 15 bases of the junction unmatched. CDR3 length equals 19 residues. CDR1 and CDR2 (germline): SGHAT, FQNNGV. CDR3 sequence reads: CASSIPGTGGLTPGNTIYF. As DNA, the CDR3 is TGTGCCAGCAGCATACCCGGGACAGGGGGCCTGACTCCAGGAAACACCATATATTTT.

This clone showed up just once. The chain is built from TRBV5-3 and TRBJ1-6; D is uncertain. TRBV5-3 is treated as an ORF (open reading frame) with a function not yet certain. The CDR3 sequence is 16 residues long. The V gene lost 0 bases and the J gene lost 7 bases, with 14 bases spanning the gap. CDR3 loop: CARSLEGLFTNSPLHF. The CDR3 DNA reads as TGTGCCAGAAGCTTGGAAGGGCTATTCACGAATTCACCCCTCCACTTT.

This rearrangement joins TRBV11-2 to TRBJ1-1, with TRBD1 matching 7 bases. Unmatched junction bases numbered 18, after V lost 5 bases and J lost 3 bases. From germline, CDR1 is SGHAT and CDR2 FQNNGV. This CDR3 spans 18 amino acids. CDR3 in amino acids: CASSPRGGRGRIYTEAFF. CDR3 DNA sequence: TGTGCCAGCAGCCCGCGAGGGGGCAGGGGAAGGATTTACACTGAAGCTTTCTTT. Filled out from reference TRBV11-2 and TRBJ1-1, the complete variable domain reads EAGVAQSPRYKIIEKRQSVAFWCNPISGHATLYWYQQILGQGPKLLIQFQNNGVVDDSQLPKDRFSAERLKGVDSTLKIQPAKLEDSAVYLCASSPRGGRGRIYTEAFFGQGTRLTVV.

The chain couples TRBV19 to TRBJ2-2, with D unclear. V was trimmed by 7 bases and J by 1 base, leaving 10 bases between them. The CDR3 sequence is 14 residues long. Germline-derived CDR1 and CDR2 are LNHDA and SQIVND (reference sequence). This CDR3 reads CASMGYLNTGELFF. In DNA, the CDR3 is TGTGCCAGTATGGGGTACTTGAACACCGGGGAGCTGTTTTTT.

The J gene is TRBJ1-5, the V gene TRBV11-2; D is unresolved. Trimming left V 0 bases short and J 5 bases short, with 5 bases between. CDR3 length: 13 amino acids. Germline loops: CDR1 SGHAT, CDR2 FQNNGV. The CDR3 spells CASSLDLDQPQHF. CDR3 nucleotides: TGTGCCAGCAGCTTAGATTTGGATCAGCCCCAGCATTTT.

The chain is built from TRBV2 and TRBJ2-3; D is tentatively TRBD1 or TRBD2 (5 bases each). V lost 2 bases, J lost 0 bases, and 15 bases lay in between. Germline V CDR1 and CDR2: SNHLY, FYNNEI. CDR3 length: 17 amino acids. The CDR3: CASSEPFRGPSTDTQYF. The CDR3 DNA follows: TGTGCCAGCAGTGAACCATTCCGGGGCCCGAGCACAGATACGCAGTATTTT.

This clone came up many times. The genes are TRBV7-7 and TRBJ2-5, with D unclear. The V end was cut by 1 base, the J end by 2 bases, with 11 bases between. The CDR3 loop spans 15 amino acids. CDR1 and CDR2 (germline): SSHAT, FNYEAQ (reference sequence). The CDR3 coding sequence is TGTGCCAGCAGCTTAGATATTCAGGATCAAGAGACCCAGTACTTC. Residues: CASSLDIQDQETQYF.

V and J are TRBV5-5 and TRBJ2-1, with 12 bases that match TRBD2. This CDR3 is 16 amino acids long. In germline, CDR1 is SGHKS, CDR2 YYEKEE (reference sequence). V trimming: 4 bases; J trimming: 5 bases; junction bases outside the gene matches: 7. This CDR3 is CASSGGLAGTNNEQFF. The CDR3, as DNA: TGTGCCAGCAGCGGAGGACTAGCGGGGACAAACAATGAGCAGTTCTTC.

The rearrangement joins TRBV7-9 to TRBJ1-2; 7 nucleotides align to TRBD1. Germline values: CDR1 SEHNR, CDR2 FQNEAQ (reference sequence). The J segment lost 3 bases and the V segment lost 4 bases, leaving 2 bases of the junction unmatched. The CDR3 runs 13 residues. The DNA for the CDR3 is TGTGCCAGCAGCTGGACAGGAGACTATGGCTACACCTTC. This codes for CASSWTGDYGYTF.

V and J are TRBV6-5 and TRBJ2-7; D perhaps matches TRBD1 (6 bases). The CDR3 is 12 amino acids. The V gene's germline CDR1 is MNHEY and CDR2 SVGAGI. Between the trimmed V and J ends, which lost 10 bases and 2 bases, there was a span of 12 bases. CDR3 sequence: CATRQAPYEQYF. CDR3 DNA sequence: TGTGCCACCCGACAGGCCCCCTACGAGCAGTACTTC.